The 4 T cell receptor beta chains given below trace back to one sample, sequenced in a study of beta chain features in type 1 diabetes. Study-wide findings and caveats: Shorter TCRB CDR3s, moderately but significantly so, marked every one of the four CD4+ subsets in Type 1 diabetes patients.

Their antigen targets remain unknown. As every portion of the isolated RNA was reverse transcribed, the sequencing read expressed TCRB transcripts. Profiling relied on immunoSEQ multiplex PCR, and the TCRdb table lists in-frame clones only, not all of them. The repertoire holds 120,000 to 150,000 clones, with about 13% as singletons. The specimen was central memory CD4+ T cells from blood. These receptors all come from a man between 18 and 29 years old with type 1 diabetes.

The V and J genes are TRBV4-1 and TRBJ2-1; 10 nucleotides match TRBD1. This CDR3 is built from 17 residues. The ends lost 4 bases at V and 8 bases at J; junction bases unmatched: 14. Germline CDR1 reads MGHRA; CDR2 reads YSYEKL. CDR3 sequence reads: CASSPTGGPRTGYEQFF. The CDR3 coding sequence is TGCGCCAGCAGCCCGACAGGGGGCCCCCGCACTGGTTATGAGCAGTTCTTC.

The table lists this clone with many counts. The chain combines TRBV18 with TRBJ2-3; D gene uncertain. CDR3 length equals 13 residues. Deletions cut 4 bases from V and 3 bases from J, with 8 bases between. Per germline, CDR1 KGHSH and CDR2 LQKENI. The CDR3 DNA follows: TGTGCCAGCTCACAAGGGATAACAGATACGCAGTATTTT. It is translated as CASSQGITDTQYF.

This clone has at least ten counts. The chain has TRBV5-1 and TRBJ2-1; 8 bases line up with TRBD1. This CDR3 is 18 amino acids long. The V gene's germline CDR1 is SGHRS and CDR2 YFSETQ. The junction had 17 bases not matched to a gene; V was cut back by 3 bases and J by 6 bases. Written as DNA, the CDR3 is TGCGCCAGCAGCTGGGGGCCAGGCGGGACAGGTCCCCTCAATGAGCAGTTCTTC. Its protein is CASSWGPGGTGPLNEQFF.

This clone was counted between two and nine times. This chain links TRBV5-1 with TRBJ2-2; 10 bases line up with TRBD1. The CDR3 length is 14 residues. Germline lookup yields CDR1 SGHRS and CDR2 YFSETQ. V lost 3 bases and J lost 9; bases outside the gene matches: 5. DNA of the CDR3: TGCGCCAGCAGCTACGGACAGGGGGAGCGGGAGCTGTTTTTT. Protein product: CASSYGQGERELFF.